Below are 18 T cell receptor beta chains sequenced from a single sample in a study of CD8 T cells in ankylosing spondylitis. TCRdb recomputed calls from the 5' RACE reads with MiXCR, one row per CDR3 protein. The data hold 130,000 or so distinct CDR3 sequences, with roughly 6.6% observed a single time. Material: blood, either unsorted or a sorted T cell fraction (not recorded which). These receptors were taken from a male donor with ankylosing spondylitis or in good health (not recorded which).

This clonotype was counted at least ten times. The chain has TRBV13 and TRBJ2-3; a possible D gene is TRBD2 (6 bases). Deletions cut 5 bases from V and 2 bases from J, with 17 bases between. CDR3 length equals 16 residues. Per the germline V gene, CDR1 is PRHDT and CDR2 is FYEKMQ (reference sequence). In DNA form, the CDR3 reads TGTGCCAGCAGCCTCCGCGCCGGGGGTTCCACAGATACGCAGTATTTT. This translates into CASSLRAGGSTDTQYF. Variable domain in full (rest from reference TRBV13 and TRBJ2-3): AAGVIQSPRHLIKEKRETATLKCYPIPRHDTVYWYQQGPGQDPQFLISFYEKMQSDKGSIPDRFSAQQFSDYHSELNMSSLELGDSALYFCASSLRAGGSTDTQYFGPGTRLTVL.

There are many counts of this clonotype. The chain joins TRBV7-8 to TRBJ1-2, with 9 nucleotides matching TRBD1. The V segment lost 2 bases and the J segment 8 bases; nucleotides outside the gene matches: 15. Germline CDR1 is SGHVS and CDR2 is FQNEAQ. This CDR3 is 17 amino acids long. The DNA for the CDR3 is TGTGCCAGCAGCTTACGAGCACAGGGGGCGTCCCTTTGGGGCTACACCTTC. Encoded protein: CASSLRAQGASLWGYTF.

This clonotype was recorded many times. The CDR3 sequence: CASSPLGQGARDQPQHF. DNA for the CDR3: TGTGCCAGCAGTCCCCTCGGACAGGGGGCGAGGGATCAGCCCCAGCATTTT. The chain has TRBV27 and TRBJ1-5, with 11 bases identical to TRBD1. Germline CDR1 is MNHEY and CDR2 is SMNVEV (reference sequence). The length of the CDR3 is 17 residues. Germline trimming cut 5 bases from V and 5 bases from J; bases unmatched to any gene: 11.

A note on this clonotype: This may stem from a read error, because a much larger clone lies one nucleotide away. The chain couples TRBV5-1 to TRBJ1-1; the match to TRBD1 covers 7 bases. The length of the CDR3 is 16 residues. Germline V gene data show CDR1 as SGHRS and CDR2 as YFSETQ. V lost 6 bases to trimming and J lost 4 bases; unmatched junction nucleotides: 15. The CDR3 sequence is CASIPGGITGVTEAFF. The DNA for the CDR3 is TGCGCCAGCATCCCGGGCGGGATAACAGGGGTCACTGAAGCTTTCTTT. Filled out from reference TRBV5-1 and TRBJ1-1, the complete variable domain reads KAGVTQTPRYLIKTRGQQVTLSCSPISGHRSVSWYQQTPGQGLQFLFEYFSETQRNKGNFPGRFSGRQFSNSRSEMNVSTLELGDSALYLCASIPGGITGVTEAFFGQGTRLTVV.

This clonotype was observed many times. The chain recombines TRBV11-1 with TRBJ2-7; maybe TRBD2 (6 bases). The ends were cut back, 3 bases at V and 7 bases at J, with 16 bases in the middle. Germline V gene sequence: CDR1 SGHAT, CDR2 FQDESV (reference sequence). CDR3 length equals 14 residues. The DNA for the CDR3 is TGTGCCAGCAGCTTCACACCCCAGCGGGCGGAGCAGTACTTC. It is translated as CASSFTPQRAEQYF.

There are many counts of this clonotype. The J gene is TRBJ2-5, the V gene TRBV20-1, with 10 nucleotides matching TRBD1. Germline V gene lookup returns CDR1 DFQATT and CDR2 SNEGSKA (reference sequence). The length of the CDR3 is 14 residues. V shed 5 bases and J 5 bases; nucleotides not matched to a gene: 8. Written as DNA, the CDR3 is TGCAGTGCTCTTAGACAGGGGGCAAGGGAGACCCAGTACTTC. It codes for CSALRQGARETQYF.

In this sample, this clonotype turned up many times. The chain recombines TRBV5-1 with TRBJ2-1; 7 bases are a match to TRBD2. Germline loops: CDR1 SGHRS, CDR2 YFSETQ. The length of the CDR3 is 13 residues. V gave up 0 bases and J gave up 9 bases; unmatched junction bases: 3. This chain's CDR3 is CASSLGPSGEQFF. CDR3 bases: TGCGCCAGCAGCTTGGGGCCTAGCGGTGAGCAGTTCTTC. Supplemented by reference TRBV5-1 and TRBJ2-1, the full variable domain reads KAGVTQTPRYLIKTRGQQVTLSCSPISGHRSVSWYQQTPGQGLQFLFEYFSETQRNKGNFPGRFSGRQFSNSRSEMNVSTLELGDSALYLCASSLGPSGEQFFGPGTRLTVL.

The chain uses TRBV9 and TRBJ2-1; TRBD2 agrees at 7 bases. The V segment lost 3 bases and the J segment 0 bases; nucleotides outside the gene matches: 6. Germline-derived CDR1 and CDR2 are SGDLS and YYNGEE. The CDR3 covers 16 residues. The CDR3 DNA follows: TGTGCCAGCAGCGCCCCTAGCGGCAGCTCCTACAATGAGCAGTTCTTC. It yields the protein CASSAPSGSSYNEQFF.

This clonotype was detected many times. The chain has TRBV4-3 and TRBJ2-2; the match to TRBD2 covers 7 bases. The germline gives CDR1 LGHNA, CDR2 YSLEER. Trimming at V came to 0 bases and at J to 6 bases, leaving 4 bases not matched to a gene. There are 15 residues in the CDR3. The CDR3 sequence is CASSQDPTSAGELFF. The CDR3 DNA reads as TGCGCCAGCAGCCAAGACCCAACTAGCGCCGGGGAGCTGTTTTTT.

This clonotype was recorded at least ten times. The V call is TRBV20-1, the J call TRBJ2-2, with D perhaps TRBD2 (7 bases). The V end was cut by 3 bases, the J end by 0 bases, with 14 bases between. In germline, CDR1 is DFQATT, CDR2 SNEGSKA (reference sequence). The CDR3 contains 16 residues. CDR3 sequence: CSASGGTQANTGELFF. The CDR3 bases are TGCAGTGCTAGCGGGGGGACACAAGCGAACACCGGGGAGCTGTTTTTT.

The rearrangement joins TRBV20-1 to TRBJ2-2; TRBD1 might be the D (5 bases). The CDR3 is 13 amino acids. Looked up from germline, CDR1 is DFQATT and CDR2 is SNEGSKA (reference sequence). Trimming removed 2 bases from V and 5 bases from J, with 9 bases in between. CDR3 DNA: TGCAGTGCTAGACTCCAGGGAACCGGGGAGCTGTTTTTT. Translating gives CSARLQGTGELFF.

This clonotype was seen at least ten times. The V gene is TRBV2, the J gene TRBJ2-5, with a weak D call TRBD2 (5 bases). The CDR3 runs 15 residues. V dropped 0 bases and J dropped 6 bases, with 14 bases sitting between them. Germline CDR1 and CDR2: SNHLY and FYNNEI. CDR3 DNA: TGTGCCAGCAGTGAAGCGGGGAGCCCCACCAAGACCCAGTACTTC. The encoded protein is CASSEAGSPTKTQYF. The entire variable domain, with the rest obtained from reference TRBV2 and TRBJ2-5, is as follows: EPEVTQTPSHQVTQMGQEVILRCVPISNHLYFYWYRQILGQKVEFLVSFYNNEISEKSEIFDDQFSVERPDGSNFTLKIRSTKLEDSAMYFCASSEAGSPTKTQYFGPGTRLLVL.

This clonotype has ten or more counts. The chain carries TRBV7-9 and TRBJ2-7; TRBD1 agrees at 10 bases. The V gene's germline CDR1 is SEHNR and CDR2 FQNEAQ (reference sequence). After removal of 0 bases from V and 4 bases from J, the junction contained 3 bases not matched to a gene. This CDR3 has 15 residues. CDR3 region: CASSLATGGAYEQYF. The CDR3 nucleotides are TGTGCCAGCAGCTTAGCGACAGGGGGCGCTTACGAGCAGTACTTC.

This clonotype was counted many times. The chain links TRBV20-1 to TRBJ1-2; D remains unclear. Trimming stripped 2 bases from V and 1 base from J, with 8 bases between. There are 13 residues in the CDR3. Germline V gene lookup returns CDR1 DFQATT and CDR2 SNEGSKA (reference sequence). The CDR3 DNA reads as TGCAGTGCTAGAAACAGACTTAACTATGGCTACACCTTC. Translated, it gives CSARNRLNYGYTF.

This clonotype was observed at least ten times. The chain joins TRBV4-1 to TRBJ2-7, with 8 positions matching TRBD1. This CDR3 has 16 amino acids. Trimming cost V 1 base and J 2 bases; bases outside gene matches: 7. Germline-derived CDR1 and CDR2 are MGHRA and YSYEKL. The chain's CDR3 is CASSQARTGNTYEQYF. CDR3 DNA sequence: TGCGCCAGCAGCCAAGCCCGGACAGGGAATACCTACGAGCAGTACTTC.

This clonotype was observed many times. CDR3 amino acids: CASSLALTGTEEQFF. The DNA for the CDR3 is TGTGCCAGCAGCTTAGCTCTCACCGGGACTGAAGAGCAGTTCTTC. The V gene is TRBV7-9, the J gene TRBJ2-1; D is perhaps TRBD2 (6 bases). The CDR3 extends over 15 amino acids. Germline CDR1 reads SEHNR; CDR2 reads FQNEAQ (reference sequence). Trimming cost V 0 bases and J 10 bases, with 16 bases left between them.

This clonotype was found many times. The genes are TRBV7-2 and TRBJ2-1; D is tentatively TRBD1 or TRBD2 (5 bases each). Germline V gene sequence: CDR1 SGHTA, CDR2 FQGNSA. The CDR3 is 15 residues long. V shed 5 bases and J shed 4 bases, with 15 bases lying between them. The CDR3 bases are TGTGCCAGCAGCCGCCGGGACCGAGTTTACAATGAGCAGTTCTTC. Translation gives CASSRRDRVYNEQFF.

This clonotype came up many times. This chain connects TRBV6-4 to TRBJ2-6; the D is unclear. CDR3 length: 14 amino acids. CDR1 is MRHNA, CDR2 SNTAGT, per germline. The ends were cut back, 5 bases at V and 2 bases at J, with 7 bases in the middle. The CDR3 DNA sequence: TGTGCCAGCAGTCCGTTGACTGGGGCCAACGTCCTGACTTTC. Translated, it gives CASSPLTGANVLTF.